These 4 T cell receptor beta chains share one sample of origin, sequenced in a study of T cells after yellow fever vaccination. One entry per CDR3 protein, called by TCRdb with MiXCR from the 5' RACE reads. The repertoire consists of some 96,000 distinct CDR3 sequences, with under 9% occurring once and the leading ten covering roughly 17%. The specimen comprised CD8+ T cells not binding an NS4B(214-222) dextramer, sorted from PBMCs, sampled approximately 15 days after the first yellow fever vaccination. All receptors come from a young man who received the YFV17D yellow fever vaccine.

This clonotype was recorded at least ten times. The chain links TRBV4-2 to TRBJ2-7, with D possibly matching TRBD1 (6 bases). Between the trimmed V and J ends, which lost 0 bases and 3 bases, there was a span of 15 bases. Germline loops: CDR1 LGHNA, CDR2 YNFKEQ. The CDR3 consists of 16 residues. CDR3 amino acids: CASSQDLEQGVYEQYF. In nucleotides, the CDR3 is TGTGCCAGCAGCCAAGATCTAGAACAGGGTGTCTACGAGCAGTACTTC.

V is TRBV5-4 and J is TRBJ1-6; no definite D call. The CDR3 consists of 16 residues. The V gene's germline CDR1 is SGHNT and CDR2 YYREEE (reference sequence). V lost 4 bases to trimming and J lost 6 bases, with 17 bases between them. As DNA, the CDR3 is TGTGCCAGCAGCCCGGACGGGGTGGATGTTAATTCACCCCTCCACTTT. It translates to CASSPDGVDVNSPLHF.

There are a few counts of this clonotype. This chain links TRBV7-3 with TRBJ2-5; 9 positions match TRBD1. This CDR3 has 18 amino acids. Germline V gene sequence: CDR1 SGHTA, CDR2 FQGTGA. J lost 5 bases, V lost 3 bases, and 16 bases had no gene match. CDR3 region: CASSFFVGAQGAWETQYF. The CDR3, as DNA: TGTGCCAGCAGCTTCTTTGTCGGGGCACAGGGGGCTTGGGAGACCCAGTACTTC. The full variable domain, completed using reference TRBV7-3 and TRBJ2-5, is GAGVSQTPSNKVTEKGKYVELRCDPISGHTALYWYRQSLGQGPEFLIYFQGTGAADDSGLPNDRFFAVRPEGSVSTLKIQRTERGDSAVYLCASSFFVGAQGAWETQYFGPGTRLLVL.

This clonotype was found many times. The chain joins TRBV6-4 to TRBJ2-3; D is perhaps TRBD2 (7 bases). V dropped 7 bases and J dropped 2 bases, with 16 bases sitting between them. The CDR3 has 15 amino acids. Germline V gene lookup returns CDR1 MRHNA and CDR2 SNTAGT. CDR3 sequence: CASKPGGQDTDTQYF. In DNA, the CDR3 is TGTGCCAGCAAGCCGGGGGGCCAGGACACAGATACGCAGTATTTT.